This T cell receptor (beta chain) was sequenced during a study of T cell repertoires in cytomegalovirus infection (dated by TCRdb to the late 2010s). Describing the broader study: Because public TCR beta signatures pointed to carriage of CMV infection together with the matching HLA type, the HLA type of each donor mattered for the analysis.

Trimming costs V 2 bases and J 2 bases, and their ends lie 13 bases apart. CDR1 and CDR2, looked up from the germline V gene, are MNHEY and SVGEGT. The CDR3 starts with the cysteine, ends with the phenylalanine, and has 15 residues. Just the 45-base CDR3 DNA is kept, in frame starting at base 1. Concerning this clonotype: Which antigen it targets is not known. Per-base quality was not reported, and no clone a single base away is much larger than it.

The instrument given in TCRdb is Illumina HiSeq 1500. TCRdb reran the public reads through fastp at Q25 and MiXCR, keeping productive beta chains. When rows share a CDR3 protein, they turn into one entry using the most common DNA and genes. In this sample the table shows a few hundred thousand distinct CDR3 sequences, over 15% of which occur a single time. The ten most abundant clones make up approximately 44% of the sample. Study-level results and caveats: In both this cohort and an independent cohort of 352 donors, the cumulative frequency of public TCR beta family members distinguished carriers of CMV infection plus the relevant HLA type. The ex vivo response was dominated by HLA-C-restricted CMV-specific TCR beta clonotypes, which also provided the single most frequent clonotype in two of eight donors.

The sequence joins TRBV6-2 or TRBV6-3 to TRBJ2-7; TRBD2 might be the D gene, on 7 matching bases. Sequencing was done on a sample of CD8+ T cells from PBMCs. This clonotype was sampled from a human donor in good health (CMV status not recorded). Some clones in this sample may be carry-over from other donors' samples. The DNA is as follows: TGTGCCAGCAGTTACCCAAGGGGGGGAGCCTACGAGCAGTACTTC. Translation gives CASSYPRGGAYEQYF.